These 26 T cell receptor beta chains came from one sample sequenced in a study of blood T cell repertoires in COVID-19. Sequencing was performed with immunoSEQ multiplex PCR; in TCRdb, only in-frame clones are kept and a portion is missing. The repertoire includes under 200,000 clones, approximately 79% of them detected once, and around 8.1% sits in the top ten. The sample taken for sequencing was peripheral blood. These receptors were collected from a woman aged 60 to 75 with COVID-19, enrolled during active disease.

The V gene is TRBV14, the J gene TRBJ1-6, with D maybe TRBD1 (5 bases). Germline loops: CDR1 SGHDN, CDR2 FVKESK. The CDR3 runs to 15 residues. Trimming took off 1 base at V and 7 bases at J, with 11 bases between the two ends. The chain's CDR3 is CASSQVTGANSPLHF. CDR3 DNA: TGTGCCAGCAGCCAAGTAACAGGAGCCAATTCACCCCTCCACTTT.

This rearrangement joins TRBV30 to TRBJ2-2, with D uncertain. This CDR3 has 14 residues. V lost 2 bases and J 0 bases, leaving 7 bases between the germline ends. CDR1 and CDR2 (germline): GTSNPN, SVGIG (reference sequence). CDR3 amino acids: CAWSSGTNTGELFF. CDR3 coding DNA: TGTGCCTGGAGTTCGGGTACGAACACCGGGGAGCTGTTTTTT.

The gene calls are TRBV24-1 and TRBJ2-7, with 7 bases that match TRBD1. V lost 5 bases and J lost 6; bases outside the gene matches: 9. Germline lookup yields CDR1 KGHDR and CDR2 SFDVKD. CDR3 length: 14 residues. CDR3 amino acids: CATSVFGQGVEQYV. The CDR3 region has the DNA TGTGCCACCAGTGTTTTCGGGCAGGGGGTCGAGCAGTACGTC.

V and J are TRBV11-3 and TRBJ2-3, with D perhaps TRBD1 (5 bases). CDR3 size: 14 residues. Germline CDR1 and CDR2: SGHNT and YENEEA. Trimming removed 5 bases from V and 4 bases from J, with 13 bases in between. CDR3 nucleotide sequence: TGTGCCAGCAGCCCCCCAGGGAATCCAGATACGCAGTATTTT. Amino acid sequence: CASSPPGNPDTQYF.

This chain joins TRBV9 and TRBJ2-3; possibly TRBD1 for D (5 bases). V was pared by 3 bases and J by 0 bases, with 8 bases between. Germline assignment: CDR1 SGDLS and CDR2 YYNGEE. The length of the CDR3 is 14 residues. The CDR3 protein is CASSGRDSTDTQYF. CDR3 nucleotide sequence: TGTGCCAGCAGCGGCAGGGATAGCACAGATACGCAGTATTTT.

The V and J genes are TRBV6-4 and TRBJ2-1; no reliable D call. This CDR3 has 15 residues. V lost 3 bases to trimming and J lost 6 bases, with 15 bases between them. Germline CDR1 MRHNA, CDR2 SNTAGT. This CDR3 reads CASSEASGYPNEQFF. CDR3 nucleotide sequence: TGTGCCAGCAGTGAGGCTAGTGGGTACCCCAATGAGCAGTTCTTC.

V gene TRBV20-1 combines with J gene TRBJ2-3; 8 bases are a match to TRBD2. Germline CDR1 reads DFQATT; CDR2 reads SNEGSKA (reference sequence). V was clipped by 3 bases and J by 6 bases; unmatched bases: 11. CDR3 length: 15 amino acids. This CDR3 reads CSASPGLGVGDTQYF. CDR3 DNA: TGCAGTGCTAGTCCGGGACTAGGGGTGGGGGATACGCAGTATTTT.

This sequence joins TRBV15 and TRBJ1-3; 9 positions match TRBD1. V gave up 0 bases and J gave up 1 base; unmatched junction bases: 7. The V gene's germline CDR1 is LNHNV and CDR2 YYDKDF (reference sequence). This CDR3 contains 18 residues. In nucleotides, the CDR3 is TGTGCCACCAGCAGAGAACCGACAGGGGGGTGGTCTGGAAACACCATATATTTT. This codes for CATSREPTGGWSGNTIYF.

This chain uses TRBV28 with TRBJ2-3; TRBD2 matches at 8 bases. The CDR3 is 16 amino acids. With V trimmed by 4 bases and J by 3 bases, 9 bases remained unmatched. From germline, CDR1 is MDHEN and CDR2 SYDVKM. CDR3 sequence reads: CASSSHWRGETDTQYF. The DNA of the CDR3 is TGTGCCAGCAGTTCCCACTGGCGGGGGGAAACAGATACGCAGTATTTT. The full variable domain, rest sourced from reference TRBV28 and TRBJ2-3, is DVKVTQSSRYLVKRTGEKVFLECVQDMDHENMFWYRQDPGLGLRLIYFSYDVKMKEKGDIPEGYSVSREKKERFSLILESASTNQTSMYLCASSSHWRGETDTQYFGPGTRLTVL.

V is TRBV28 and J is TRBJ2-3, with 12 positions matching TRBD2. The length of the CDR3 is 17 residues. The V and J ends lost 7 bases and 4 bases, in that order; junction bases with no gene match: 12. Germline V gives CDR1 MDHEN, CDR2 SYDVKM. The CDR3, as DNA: TGTGCCAGCAACTCCTATAGACTAGCGGGAGAGTCAGATACGCAGTATTTT. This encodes CASNSYRLAGESDTQYF.

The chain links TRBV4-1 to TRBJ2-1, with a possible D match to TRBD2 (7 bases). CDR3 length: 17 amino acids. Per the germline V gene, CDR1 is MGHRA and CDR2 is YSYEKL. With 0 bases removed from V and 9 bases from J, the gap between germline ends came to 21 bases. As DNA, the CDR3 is TGCGCCAGCAGCCAAGATCGGGCGGGAGTAATAGGGGGTGAGCAGTTCTTC. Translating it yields CASSQDRAGVIGGEQFF.

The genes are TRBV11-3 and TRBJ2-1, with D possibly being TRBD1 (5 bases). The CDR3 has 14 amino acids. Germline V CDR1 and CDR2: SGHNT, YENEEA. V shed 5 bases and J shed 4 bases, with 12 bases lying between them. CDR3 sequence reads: CASSIQQGYNEQFF. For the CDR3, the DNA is TGTGCCAGCAGCATTCAGCAGGGTTACAATGAGCAGTTCTTC.

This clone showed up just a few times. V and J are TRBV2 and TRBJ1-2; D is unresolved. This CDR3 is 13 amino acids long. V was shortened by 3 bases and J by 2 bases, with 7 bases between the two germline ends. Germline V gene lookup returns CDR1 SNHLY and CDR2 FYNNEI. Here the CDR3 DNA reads TGTGCCAGCAGTGACCTACAGAACTATGGCTACACCTTC. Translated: CASSDLQNYGYTF.

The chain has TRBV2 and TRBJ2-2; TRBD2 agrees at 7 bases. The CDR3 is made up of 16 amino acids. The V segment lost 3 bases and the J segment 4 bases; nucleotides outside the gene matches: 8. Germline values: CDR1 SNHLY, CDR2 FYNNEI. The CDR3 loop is CASSDSGWVSTGELFF. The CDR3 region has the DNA TGTGCCAGCAGTGATAGCGGGTGGGTGAGCACCGGGGAGCTGTTTTTT.

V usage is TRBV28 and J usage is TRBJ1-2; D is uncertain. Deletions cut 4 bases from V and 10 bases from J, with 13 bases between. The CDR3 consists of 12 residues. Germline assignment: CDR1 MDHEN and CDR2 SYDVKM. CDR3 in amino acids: CASSSGRLYYTF. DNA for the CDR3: TGTGCCAGCAGTTCCGGCAGGTTGTACTACACCTTC.

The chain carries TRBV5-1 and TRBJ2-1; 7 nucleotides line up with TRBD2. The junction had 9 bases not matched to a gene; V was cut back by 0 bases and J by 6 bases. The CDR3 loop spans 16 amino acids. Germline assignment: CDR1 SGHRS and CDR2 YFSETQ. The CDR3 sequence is CASSLAFGLVSNEQFF. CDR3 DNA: TGCGCCAGCAGCTTGGCATTTGGACTAGTTTCCAATGAGCAGTTCTTC.

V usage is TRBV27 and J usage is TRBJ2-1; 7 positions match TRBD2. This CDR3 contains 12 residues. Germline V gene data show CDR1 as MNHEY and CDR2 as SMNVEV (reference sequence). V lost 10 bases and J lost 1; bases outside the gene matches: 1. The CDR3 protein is CATSGSYNEQFF. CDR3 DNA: TGTGCCACTAGCGGTTCCTACAATGAGCAGTTCTTC.

This CDR3 reads CASSMTSGRMNEQFF. DNA of the CDR3: TGTGCCAGCAGTATGACTAGCGGGAGAATGAATGAGCAGTTCTTC. The chain couples TRBV6-1 to TRBJ2-1; 12 nucleotides line up with TRBD2. The CDR3 consists of 15 residues. V gave up 5 bases and J gave up 7 bases; unmatched junction bases: 6. The germline V gene has CDR1 MNHNS and CDR2 SASEGT.

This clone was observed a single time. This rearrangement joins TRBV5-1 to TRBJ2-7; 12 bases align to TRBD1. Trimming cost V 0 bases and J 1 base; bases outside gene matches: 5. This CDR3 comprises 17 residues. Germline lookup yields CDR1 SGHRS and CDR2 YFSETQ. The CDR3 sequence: CASSLGGTGGPSYEQYV. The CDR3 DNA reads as TGCGCCAGCAGCTTGGGTGGGACAGGGGGCCCTTCCTACGAGCAGTACGTC.

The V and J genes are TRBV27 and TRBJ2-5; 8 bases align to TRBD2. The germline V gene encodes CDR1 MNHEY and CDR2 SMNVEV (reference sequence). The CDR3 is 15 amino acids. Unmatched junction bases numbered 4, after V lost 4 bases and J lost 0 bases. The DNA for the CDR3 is TGTGCCAGCAGTTCCCTAGCGGGCTACCAAGAGACCCAGTACTTC. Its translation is CASSSLAGYQETQYF.

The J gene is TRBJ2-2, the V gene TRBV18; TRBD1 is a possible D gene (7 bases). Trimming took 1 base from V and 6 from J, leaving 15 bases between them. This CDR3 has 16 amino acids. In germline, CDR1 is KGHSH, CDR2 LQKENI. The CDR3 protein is CASSPRRGQSPGELFF. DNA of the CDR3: TGTGCCAGCTCACCACGGAGGGGACAGTCCCCCGGGGAGCTGTTTTTT.

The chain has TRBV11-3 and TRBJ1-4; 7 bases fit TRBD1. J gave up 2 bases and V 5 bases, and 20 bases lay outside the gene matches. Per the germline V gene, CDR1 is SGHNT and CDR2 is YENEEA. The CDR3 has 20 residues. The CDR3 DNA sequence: TGTGCCAGCAGCACATTCCGCGGGGCGACAGGGTACGGGACTAATGAAAAACTGTTTTTT. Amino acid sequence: CASSTFRGATGYGTNEKLFF.

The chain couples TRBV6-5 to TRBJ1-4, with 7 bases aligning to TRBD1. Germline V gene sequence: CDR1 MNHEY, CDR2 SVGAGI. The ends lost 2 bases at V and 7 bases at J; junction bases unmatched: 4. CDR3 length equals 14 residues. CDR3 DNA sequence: TGTGCCAGCAGTTACGACAGGGCCGGTGAAAAACTGTTTTTT. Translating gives CASSYDRAGEKLFF.

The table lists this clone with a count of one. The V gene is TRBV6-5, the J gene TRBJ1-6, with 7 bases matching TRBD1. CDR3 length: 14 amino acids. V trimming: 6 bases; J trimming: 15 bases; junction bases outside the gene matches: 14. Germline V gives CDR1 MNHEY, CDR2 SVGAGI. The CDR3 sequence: CASSPGQTRLGLHF. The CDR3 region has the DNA TGTGCCAGCAGCCCGGGACAGACCCGTCTAGGCCTCCACTTT.

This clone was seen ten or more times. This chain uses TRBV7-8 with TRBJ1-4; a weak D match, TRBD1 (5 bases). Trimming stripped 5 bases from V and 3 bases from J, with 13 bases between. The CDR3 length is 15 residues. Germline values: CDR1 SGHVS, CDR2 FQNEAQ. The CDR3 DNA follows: TGTGCCAGCAGCCCCGCGGGGCGCGCTAATGAAAAACTGTTTTTT. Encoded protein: CASSPAGRANEKLFF.

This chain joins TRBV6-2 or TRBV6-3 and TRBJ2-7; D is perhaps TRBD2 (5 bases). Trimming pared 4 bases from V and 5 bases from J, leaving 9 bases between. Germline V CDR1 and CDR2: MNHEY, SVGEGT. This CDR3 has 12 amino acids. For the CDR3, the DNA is TGTGCCAGCAGTTCCCCGGGAAACGAGCAGTACTTC. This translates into CASSSPGNEQYF.